This entry is about one T cell receptor beta chain. Its antigen has not been determined. The data belong to a study of CXCR3-negative and CXCR3-positive naive CD8 T cells (dated by TCRdb to between 2018 and 2020). As for the study more broadly: In total, about 130 million TRB reads were obtained, which works out to roughly 1.5 +/- 0.3 million reads per library. The diversity and physicochemical repertoire analyses included about a dozen donors pooled from two independent experiments. The TRBV-TRBJ cluster analysis covered naive subsets from several donors and memory cells from 3 donors.

Reads for this sample came from a NextSeq 550. The Human TCR Profiling Kit (MiLaboratory) was used to make UMI-labeled 5' RACE TRB cDNA libraries. cDNA synthesis used the entire amount of extracted RNA, and PCR amplification then used the entire amount of cDNA produced. The libraries were made side by side, with each library going through the same number of PCR cycles. The study's own analysis went as follows. With a minimum of two reads required per UMI, MIGEC and MiXCR pulled out about 52,000 +/- 9,100 unique UMI-labeled TRB cDNA molecules from each library. On average, approximately 40,000 +/- 10,000 functional in-frame TRB CDR3 nucleotide clonotypes lacking stop codons were found per library. After downsampling to 5000 UMI-labeled TRB molecules per sample, diversity metrics, including normalized Shannon-Wiener and Chao1, were computed in VDJtools. VDJtools computed clonotype-size-weighted physicochemical properties of the central five CDR3 residues: interaction energy, strength, volume and Kidera factor 4. Following TCRdb reprocessing, every CDR3 protein sequence forms one entry, and DNA is not provided. V and J calls and clone size were set by TCRdb, not the authors. The sample's own table lists 70,000 to 95,000 distinct CDR3 sequences. The biggest ten clones account for 1.5% to 2% of the sample.

Here is what the overall study found, with its caveats: Because CXCR3 expression was partially decreased after cryopreservation, freshly isolated PBMCs were used for most assays. Because surface CD5, which is linked to self-reactivity in mice, was comparable between the naive subsets, TCR interaction strength was also inferred from TRB CDR3 physicochemical properties. Similar TRBV-TRBJ usage was shown by naive CXCR3-negative and CXCR3-positive cells from the same donor, whereas distinct patterns were shown by memory cells. Repertoire diversity was comparably high in both naive subsets but much lower in memory CD8+ T cells. Compared with CXCR3-negative naive cells, CXCR3-positive naive cells had TRB CDR3s with higher hydrophobicity (lower Kidera factor 4), lower energy, and higher strength and volume indices.

For every CD8+ T cell subset, 250,000 to 300,000 cells were flow-sorted straight into RLT lysis buffer, and each subset was sorted in triplicate. Naive CD8+ T cells were defined stringently as CD45RO-CCR7+CD27+CD95- to exclude memory contaminants. Peripheral blood mononuclear cells were isolated from buffy coats using standard density gradient centrifugation. A FACSAria III was used to flow-sort naive CXCR3-negative and CXCR3-positive CD8+ T cells. An RNeasy Mini Kit was used to extract total RNA from the sorted cells. The cysteine opens and the phenylalanine closes a CDR3 of 16 amino acids. The entry carries no DNA sequence. Sequences MNHEY (CDR1) and SMNVEV (CDR2) are obtained from the germline V gene (reference sequence).

Sequencing input: naive CXCR3- CD8+ T cells from blood. The sample's cell subset or site, from its label and the paper: CD45RO-CCR7+CD27+CD95- naive CD8+ T cells lacking CXCR3 (TNR3-). Recombination joined TRBV27 with TRBJ2-7; TCRdb's D call, TRBD2, is unchecked because there is no DNA. The receptor's source is a human donor in good health. Some clones in this sample may be carry-over from other donors' samples. The CDR3 amino acid sequence is: CASSLSVSGSPYEQYF.